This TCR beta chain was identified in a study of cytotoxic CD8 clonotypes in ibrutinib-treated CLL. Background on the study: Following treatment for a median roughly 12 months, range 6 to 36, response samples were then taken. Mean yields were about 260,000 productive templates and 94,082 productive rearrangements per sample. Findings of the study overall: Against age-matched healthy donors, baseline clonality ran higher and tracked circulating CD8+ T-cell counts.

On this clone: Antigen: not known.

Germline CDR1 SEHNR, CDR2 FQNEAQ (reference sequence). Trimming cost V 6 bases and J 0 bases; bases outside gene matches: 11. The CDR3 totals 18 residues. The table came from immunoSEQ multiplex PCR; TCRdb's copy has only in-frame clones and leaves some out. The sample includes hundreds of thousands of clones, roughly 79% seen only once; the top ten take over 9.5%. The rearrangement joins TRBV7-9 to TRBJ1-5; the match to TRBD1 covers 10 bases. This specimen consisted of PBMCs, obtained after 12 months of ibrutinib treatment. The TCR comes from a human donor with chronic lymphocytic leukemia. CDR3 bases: TGTGCCAGCAGTCAGACAGGGACAGGGGTATATAGCAATCAGCCCCAGCATTTT. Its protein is CASSQTGTGVYSNQPQHF. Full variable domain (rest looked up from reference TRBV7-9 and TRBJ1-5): DTGVSQNPRHKITKRGQNVTFRCDPISEHNRLYWYRQTLGQGPEFLTYFQNEAQLEKSRLLSDRFSAERPKGSFSTLEIQRTEQGDSAMYLCASSQTGTGVYSNQPQHFGDGTRLSIL.